These 28 T cell receptor beta chains originate from one sample sequenced in a study of regulatory T cells in long-lasting Graves disease. Time point noted: newly diagnosed GD, antithyroid drugs for less than 3 months. PBMC-derived RNA was used for the TCR library. Arm-PCR of CDR3 regions and iRepertoire HTBI primers were used to build TCR beta libraries. One entry per CDR3 protein, called by TCRdb with MiXCR from the multiplex PCR reads. The sample has just over 600,000 distinct CDR3 sequences; under 20% are singletons. These data also formed part of another study, on T cells in Graves' hyperthyroidism and ophthalmopathy.

Specimen: peripheral blood mononuclear cells (PBMCs), collected at new diagnosis, from a patient treated with antithyroid drugs. The source of these receptors is a woman in her twenties or thirties with Graves disease.

This clonotype has more than one count but fewer than ten. The chain links TRBV2 to TRBJ2-3; no definite D call. This CDR3 spans 13 amino acids. V shed 7 bases and J shed 1 base, with 9 bases lying between them. The germline CDR1 and CDR2 sequences are SNHLY and FYNNEI. This CDR3 reads CASTVRGTDTQYF. The CDR3 DNA sequence: TGTGCCAGCACCGTAAGAGGCACAGATACGCAGTATTTT.

This clonotype was counted many times. The chain is built from TRBV5-1 and TRBJ2-3; D is unclear. CDR3 length: 14 residues. Trimming stripped 0 bases from V and 4 bases from J, with 9 bases between. Looked up from germline, CDR1 is SGHRS and CDR2 is YFSETQ. The CDR3 protein is CASSLEARADTQYF. In DNA form, the CDR3 reads TGCGCCAGCAGCTTGGAAGCCCGGGCAGATACGCAGTATTTT.

This clonotype was counted many times. The gene calls are TRBV15 and TRBJ1-1; 7 bases are shared with TRBD1. Germline V gives CDR1 LNHNV, CDR2 YYDKDF (reference sequence). This CDR3 is built from 17 residues. The ends lost 0 bases at V and 1 base at J; junction bases unmatched: 8. The CDR3 nucleotides are TGTGCCACCAGCAGAGATATAGGGGGCGCTTGGAACACTGAAGCTTTCTTT. Protein sequence: CATSRDIGGAWNTEAFF.

This clonotype was observed many times. Mismatch with germline at one junction end may stem from a read error. CDR3: CASSLAPGLAGLESQYF. The CDR3 DNA sequence: TGTGCCAGCAGCTTAGCCCCCGGACTAGCGGGTCTAGAGTCCCAGTACTTC. This chain joins TRBV7-2 and TRBJ2-5; the match to TRBD2 covers 11 bases. Germline CDR1 reads SGHTA; CDR2 reads FQGNSA. The length of the CDR3 is 17 residues.

A few counts support this clonotype. A much larger clonotype is one base distant, so this may be a read error. The V and J genes are TRBV7-9 and TRBJ2-7; TRBD2 aligns across 11 bases. This CDR3 is 16 amino acids long. Germline V gene lookup returns CDR1 SEHNR and CDR2 FQNEAQ (reference sequence). Here the CDR3 reads CVSSIRLAGLNYEQYF. CDR3 DNA: TGTGTCAGCAGCATACGACTAGCGGGATTGAACTACGAGCAGTACTTC.

The sample holds many counts of this clonotype. The J gene is TRBJ2-5, the V gene TRBV2; 7 bases match TRBD1. CDR3 length equals 13 residues. In germline, CDR1 is SNHLY, CDR2 FYNNEI. The V gene end was trimmed by 8 bases and the J gene end by 1 base; junction bases not matched to a gene: 4. CDR3 residues: CASGRDSQETQYF. The CDR3 DNA is TGTGCCAGCGGCCGGGACAGCCAAGAGACCCAGTACTTC.

This clonotype was picked up many times. The chain has TRBV12-3 or TRBV12-4 and TRBJ2-3; 9 nucleotides align to TRBD1. CDR3 size: 16 residues. The ends lost 3 bases at V and 2 bases at J; junction bases unmatched: 6. This chain's CDR3 is CASSLGTGLHTDTQYF. In DNA form, the CDR3 reads TGTGCCAGCAGTTTGGGGACAGGGCTCCACACAGATACGCAGTATTTT.

The chain recombines TRBV30 with TRBJ1-4; D is unresolved. The CDR3 has 15 amino acids. Germline lookup yields CDR1 GTSNPN and CDR2 SVGIG (reference sequence). The V end was cut by 4 bases, the J end by 0 bases, with 12 bases between. The DNA for the CDR3 is TGTGCCTGGACAGTTGGGCCGGCAACTAATGAAAAACTGTTTTTT. Its protein product is CAWTVGPATNEKLFF.

This clonotype was observed many times. The chain combines TRBV12-3 or TRBV12-4 with TRBJ2-7, with a possible D match to TRBD1 (6 bases). With 4 bases removed from V and 1 base from J, the gap between germline ends came to 8 bases. This CDR3 comprises 13 residues. This CDR3 reads CASSYRESYEQYF. The DNA for the CDR3 is TGTGCCAGCAGTTACAGGGAGTCCTACGAGCAGTACTTC.

This clonotype has just a few counts. The J gene is TRBJ2-3, the V gene TRBV9, with D possibly matching TRBD2 (5 bases). The V and J ends lost 0 bases and 2 bases respectively, with 7 bases between them. CDR3 length: 14 amino acids. The germline V gene encodes CDR1 SGDLS and CDR2 YYNGEE. The CDR3 region is CASSVASYTDTQYF. CDR3 nucleotide sequence: TGTGCCAGCAGCGTAGCTAGCTACACAGATACGCAGTATTTT.

This clonotype was detected only a few times. This rearrangement joins TRBV5-6 to TRBJ1-2; the match to TRBD1 covers 12 bases. V dropped 5 bases and J dropped 9; count of bases not matched to a gene: 11. Germline V gene data show CDR1 as SGHDT and CDR2 as YYEEEE. The CDR3 loop spans 15 amino acids. The CDR3 reads CASSTPGQGAESYTF. The CDR3 DNA follows: TGTGCCAGCAGTACTCCGGGACAGGGGGCCGAGAGCTACACCTTC.

There are many counts of this clonotype. The chain employs TRBV5-1 and TRBJ2-7; possible D gene TRBD2, 5 bases. V lost 6 bases and J 7 bases, leaving 20 bases between the germline ends. The V gene's germline CDR1 is SGHRS and CDR2 YFSETQ. CDR3 length: 14 residues. CDR3: CASITQPGSLEQYF. CDR3 DNA sequence: TGCGCCAGCATCACTCAACCGGGATCACTGGAGCAGTACTTC.

A note on this clonotype: It may be a read error: a sequence one base away is much more abundant. This chain joins TRBV20-1 and TRBJ2-7; possibly TRBD1 for D (6 bases). Germline CDR1 reads DFQATT; CDR2 reads SNEGSKA (reference sequence). V gave up 3 bases and J gave up 1 base, with 10 bases separating them. The CDR3 contains 13 residues. The CDR3 DNA follows: TGCAGTGCTAGTCCCCAGGGGTCCTACGAGCAGTACTTC. This translates into CSASPQGSYEQYF.

The chain couples TRBV5-5 to TRBJ1-2; 7 bases fit TRBD1. The CDR3 contains 14 residues. The J segment lost 3 bases and the V segment lost 9 bases, leaving 11 bases of the junction unmatched. CDR1 and CDR2 (germline): SGHKS, YYEKEE (reference sequence). The CDR3 DNA reads as TGTGCCACCGCCCCAAGGGGGCAGGACTATGGCTACACCTTC. Residues: CATAPRGQDYGYTF.

This clonotype occurred many times. The rearrangement uses TRBV5-1 and TRBJ2-7; 11 positions agree with TRBD2. The trim removed 0 bases at V and 2 bases at J, leaving 7 bases unmatched. The CDR3 consists of 17 residues. Germline CDR1 SGHRS, CDR2 YFSETQ. CDR3 DNA sequence: TGCGCCAGCAGCTTGGCCCTCCGACTAGCGGGAACCTACGAGCAGTACTTC. As protein: CASSLALRLAGTYEQYF.

This clonotype appeared many times. The rearrangement links TRBV28 to TRBJ1-3; 8 bases align to TRBD1. Germline CDR1 and CDR2: MDHEN and SYDVKM. V shed 6 bases and J 0 bases; nucleotides not matched to a gene: 16. CDR3 length equals 19 residues. The CDR3 nucleotides read TGTGCCAGCAGACAGACAGGGGCCTACCTCTCTTTCTCTGGAAACACCATATATTTT. Its protein product is CASRQTGAYLSFSGNTIYF.

There are a few counts of this clonotype. This chain connects TRBV6-2 or TRBV6-3 to TRBJ2-7; 9 nucleotides agree with TRBD1. Per germline, CDR1 MNHEY and CDR2 SVGEGT. V lost 8 bases, J lost 2 bases, and 13 bases stayed unmatched. This CDR3 contains 16 residues. CDR3 sequence (DNA): TGTGCCAGCCCACTCCTGTCCGGGACAGGGACCTACGAGCAGTACTTC. This gives the protein CASPLLSGTGTYEQYF.

This clonotype appeared many times. The V call is TRBV29-1, the J call TRBJ1-1, with TRBD1 as a possible D gene (5 bases). This CDR3 has 15 residues. Germline lookup yields CDR1 SQVTM and CDR2 ANQGSEA. The V end lost 7 bases, the J end lost 4 bases, and 22 bases lay between the germline ends. CDR3 region: CSADGEAGLITEAFF. Written as DNA, the CDR3 is TGCAGCGCGGACGGGGAGGCGGGGCTGATCACTGAAGCTTTCTTT.

This clonotype was counted many times. The rearrangement links TRBV18 to TRBJ2-2; a possible D gene is TRBD1 (6 bases). The CDR3 spans 16 residues. The V gene's germline CDR1 is KGHSH and CDR2 LQKENI. Trimming left V 3 bases short and J 0 bases short, with 11 bases between. The CDR3 nucleotides are TGTGCCAGCTCACCGCCGTGGACAGCGAACACCGGGGAGCTGTTTTTT. As protein: CASSPPWTANTGELFF.

The genes are TRBV20-1 and TRBJ2-1; D may be TRBD2 (6 bases). Germline V gene lookup returns CDR1 DFQATT and CDR2 SNEGSKA (reference sequence). The V end lost 0 bases, the J end lost 4 bases, and 22 bases lay between the germline ends. The CDR3 is made up of 18 amino acids. CDR3 residues: CSAREIRQLGGKYNEQFF. The CDR3 DNA is TGCAGTGCTAGAGAGATTCGCCAGCTGGGCGGGAAATACAATGAGCAGTTCTTC.

This clonotype was recorded many times. The chain employs TRBV20-1 and TRBJ2-7; TRBD1 aligns across 7 bases. Trimming took 4 bases from V and 5 from J; bases not matched to a gene: 8. CDR1 is DFQATT, CDR2 SNEGSKA, per germline (reference sequence). The CDR3 is made up of 13 amino acids. DNA of the CDR3: TGCAGTGCTACACAGGGGATGATGAACGAGCAGTACTTC. This codes for CSATQGMMNEQYF.

This chain links TRBV28 with TRBJ2-3; D is possibly TRBD1 or TRBD2 (5 bases each). Trimming took off 1 base at V and 5 bases at J, with 16 bases between the two ends. Germline loops: CDR1 MDHEN, CDR2 SYDVKM. The CDR3 is 16 residues long. The CDR3 DNA follows: TGTGCCAGCAGTTTATCTGGGGGAATCCGGGGAGATACGCAGTATTTT. This encodes CASSLSGGIRGDTQYF. Full variable domain (rest looked up from reference TRBV28 and TRBJ2-3): DVKVTQSSRYLVKRTGEKVFLECVQDMDHENMFWYRQDPGLGLRLIYFSYDVKMKEKGDIPEGYSVSREKKERFSLILESASTNQTSMYLCASSLSGGIRGDTQYFGPGTRLTVL.

The table lists this clonotype with a few counts. V and J are TRBV4-1 and TRBJ1-6; possible D gene TRBD1, 6 bases. The CDR3 extends over 14 amino acids. V was shortened by 7 bases and J by 7 bases, with 14 bases between the two germline ends. Per germline, CDR1 MGHRA and CDR2 YSYEKL. CDR3: CASTPAQGNSPLHF. As DNA, the CDR3 is TGCGCCAGCACCCCAGCCCAGGGGAATTCACCCCTCCACTTT.

The chain employs TRBV11-2 and TRBJ2-7; 7 positions agree with TRBD2. CDR1 SGHAT and CDR2 FQNNGV come from the germline V gene. This CDR3 spans 17 amino acids. After removal of 6 bases from V and 6 bases from J, the junction contained 20 bases not matched to a gene. CDR3 sequence: CASRKSDRRLAMVEQYF. The CDR3 bases are TGTGCCAGCAGAAAATCGGATCGGCGACTAGCTATGGTCGAGCAGTACTTC.

A few counts support this clonotype. V is TRBV30 and J is TRBJ1-5, with D unresolved. The V end lost 7 bases, the J end lost 0 bases, and 13 bases lay between the germline ends. The CDR3 has 14 residues. Germline CDR1 GTSNPN, CDR2 SVGIG (reference sequence). This CDR3 is CAFRGPGSNQPQHF. The CDR3 DNA follows: TGTGCCTTTCGAGGGCCTGGTAGCAATCAGCCCCAGCATTTT.

This clonotype showed up just a few times. The chain couples TRBV30 to TRBJ1-5; unclear D gene. CDR3 size: 13 residues. The V end lost 0 bases, the J end lost 0 bases, and 3 bases lay between the germline ends. Looked up from germline, CDR1 is GTSNPN and CDR2 is SVGIG (reference sequence). The CDR3, as DNA: TGTGCCTGGAGTGTAGATAGCAATCAGCCCCAGCATTTT. It is translated as CAWSVDSNQPQHF.

There are a few counts of this clonotype. This chain links TRBV19 with TRBJ2-3, with TRBD2 identical over 12 bases. Germline V CDR1 and CDR2: LNHDA, SQIVND (reference sequence). V gave up 7 bases and J gave up 3 bases; unmatched junction bases: 5. CDR3 length equals 15 residues. CDR3 bases: TGTGCCAGTAATAGGCTAGCGGGAGGGACAGATACGCAGTATTTT. This gives the protein CASNRLAGGTDTQYF.

For the CDR3, the DNA is TGTGCCAGCAGCCCTGTAGGGGGGGACGGTGGCTACACCTTC. Its protein is CASSPVGGDGGYTF. The V gene is TRBV3-1, the J gene TRBJ1-2; perhaps TRBD1 as D (6 bases). The CDR3 is made up of 14 amino acids. Germline loops: CDR1 LGHDT, CDR2 YNNKEL (reference sequence). Trimming removed 4 bases from V and 7 bases from J, with 16 bases in between.